Below are 8 T cell receptor beta chains sequenced from a single sample in a study of blood T cell repertoires in COVID-19 (dated by TCRdb to the early 2020s). The library relied on the immunoSEQ multiplex PCR assay. Entries here come from immuneACCESS through TCRdb and include only in-frame sequences with V and J called. Some clones fail to appear in such tables; in the studies checked, an unresolved V gene covers under half of the shortfall, and the cause of the remainder is unknown. The sample records over 150,000 clones, approximately 77% of which are singletons. Over 9.5% of the sample is taken by the ten largest. Material: peripheral blood. The receptors here all came from an elderly woman with active or convalescent COVID-19.

V usage is TRBV11-3 and J usage is TRBJ2-2, with 9 bases lining up with TRBD1. V was pared by 8 bases and J by 1 base, with 5 bases of the junction left unmatched. The CDR3 extends over 15 amino acids. Germline V gives CDR1 SGHNT, CDR2 YENEEA. CDR3 amino acids: CASGPGQGNTGELFF. CDR3 sequence (DNA): TGTGCCAGCGGTCCGGGACAGGGGAACACCGGGGAGCTGTTTTTT.

The sample holds one count of this clone. The J gene is TRBJ1-5, the V gene TRBV2, with TRBD1 identical over 8 bases. V lost 3 bases and J lost 9; bases outside the gene matches: 7. The length of the CDR3 is 14 residues. CDR1 and CDR2 (germline): SNHLY, FYNNEI. Written as DNA, the CDR3 is TGTGCCAGCAGTGACTTCAGGGGGCAGGGGCCCCAGCATTTT. Its protein is CASSDFRGQGPQHF.

The rearrangement links TRBV3-1 (or the pseudogene TRBV3-2) to TRBJ2-7; the D is unclear. The CDR3 contains 18 residues. V lost 0 bases, J lost 2 bases, and 20 bases lay in between. The germline gives CDR1 LGHDT, CDR2 YNNKEL (reference sequence). CDR3: CASSQDPPHPTRTYEQYF. Written as DNA, the CDR3 is TGTGCCAGCAGCCAAGATCCCCCACACCCGACACGAACCTACGAGCAGTACTTC.

The chain recombines TRBV5-6 with TRBJ2-7, with TRBD1 matching 11 bases. V was pared by 3 bases and J by 7 bases, with 6 bases of the junction left unmatched. Germline loops: CDR1 SGHDT, CDR2 YYEEEE. The CDR3 consists of 14 residues. CDR3 sequence (DNA): TGTGCCAGCAGCTGGACAGGGGGCTGGAGGGAGCAGTACTTC. It is translated as CASSWTGGWREQYF.

The chain couples TRBV6-5 to TRBJ1-6; D is possibly TRBD1 (6 bases). The CDR3 runs to 14 residues. Germline-derived CDR1 and CDR2 are MNHEY and SVGAGI. V was shortened by 6 bases and J by 6 bases, with 12 bases between the two germline ends. CDR3 residues: CASSLRDTNSPLHF. CDR3 nucleotide sequence: TGTGCCAGCAGCCTCCGGGACACTAATTCACCCCTCCACTTT.

V and J are TRBV7-9 and TRBJ2-6; D may be TRBD1 (5 bases). V lost 1 base, J lost 3 bases, and 7 bases lay in between. The CDR3 contains 15 residues. In germline, CDR1 is SEHNR, CDR2 FQNEAQ (reference sequence). The CDR3 region is CASSLEGDGANVLTF. The CDR3 DNA is TGTGCCAGCAGCTTAGAAGGGGATGGGGCCAACGTCCTGACTTTC.

The chain couples TRBV7-3 to TRBJ1-1, with 11 nucleotides matching TRBD1. CDR3 size: 16 residues. Germline lookup yields CDR1 SGHTA and CDR2 FQGTGA. The V and J ends lost 4 bases and 4 bases, in that order; junction bases with no gene match: 8. The DNA for the CDR3 is TGTGCCAGCAGCTCGGAGGGACAGGGGGAAGGCACTGAAGCTTTCTTT. Translating gives CASSSEGQGEGTEAFF.

The genes are TRBV7-2 and TRBJ2-1; TRBD2 aligns across 7 bases. The junction had 6 bases not matched to a gene; V was cut back by 1 base and J by 9 bases. CDR3 length: 14 residues. Germline CDR1 is SGHTA and CDR2 is FQGNSA. CDR3 residues: CASSLGAGVGEQFF. CDR3 nucleotides: TGTGCCAGCAGCTTAGGGGCGGGAGTTGGTGAGCAGTTCTTC.